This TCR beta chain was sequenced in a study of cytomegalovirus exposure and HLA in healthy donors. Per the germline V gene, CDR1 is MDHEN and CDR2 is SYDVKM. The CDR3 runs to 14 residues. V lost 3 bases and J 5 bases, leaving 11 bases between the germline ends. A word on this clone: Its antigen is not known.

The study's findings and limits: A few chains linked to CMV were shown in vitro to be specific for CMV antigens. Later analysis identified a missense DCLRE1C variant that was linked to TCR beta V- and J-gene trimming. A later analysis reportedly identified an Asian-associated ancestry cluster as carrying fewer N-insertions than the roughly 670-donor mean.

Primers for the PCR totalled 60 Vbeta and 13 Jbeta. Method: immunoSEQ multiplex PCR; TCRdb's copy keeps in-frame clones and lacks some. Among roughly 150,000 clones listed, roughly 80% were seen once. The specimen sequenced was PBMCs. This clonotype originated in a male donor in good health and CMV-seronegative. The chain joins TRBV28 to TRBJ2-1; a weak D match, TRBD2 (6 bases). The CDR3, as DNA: TGTGCCAGCAGTTTCCAGCGGGCGAACAATGAGCAGTTCTTC. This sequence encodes CASSFQRANNEQFF.